This T cell receptor beta chain was sequenced in a study of T cells in localized non-small cell lung cancer. Data came from immunoSEQ multiplex PCR; TCRdb stores just in-frame clones and leaves some out. The repertoire has 55,000 to 75,000 clones, approximately 90% of them found once; the top ten carry 15% to 20%. Comment on this clone: The antigen is undetermined.

V lost 0 bases and J lost 0; bases outside the gene matches: 4. From germline, CDR1 is SGDLS and CDR2 YYNGEE. The CDR3 extends over 16 amino acids. Study results and limitations: Heterogeneity cannot be ruled out, as sequencing used one tumor region only.

The chain joins TRBV9 to TRBJ2-7; 9 bases line up with TRBD2. Sequenced material: peripheral blood, taken before any cancer treatment. The sequence was collected from a man aged 35-69 years with stage I lung adenocarcinoma. CDR3 sequence reads: CASSVGGTSHSYEQYF. CDR3 nucleotides: TGTGCCAGCAGCGTAGGGGGGACTAGCCACTCCTACGAGCAGTACTTC.